This TCR beta chain emerged from a study of T cells in Graves' hyperthyroidism and ophthalmopathy. The PBMCs studied were ones that came from 9 to 10 ml fresh peripheral blood. The germline gives CDR1 MNHEY, CDR2 SMNVEV (reference sequence). The CDR3 consists of 15 residues. V was cut by 7 bases and J by 7 bases, with 20 bases left in between. This clonotype has ten or more counts. The antigen remains unidentified. Regarding the study as a whole: Patients with ophthalmopathy were separated from those with stable hyperthyroidism by a 13 V-J model.

Amplified regions were TCR beta CDR3 sequences from RNA transcripts. First-round RT-PCR of the TCR CDR3 relied on the HTBI primer set. TCRdb re-derived calls from the multiplex PCR reads in MiXCR, one entry per CDR3 protein. The repertoire consists of about 400,000 distinct CDR3 sequences, with 15% occurring once and the leading ten covering approximately 29%. Sequencing was performed on blood. The receptor comes from a woman aged 25 to 39 with Graves' hyperthyroidism. The V and J genes are TRBV27 and TRBJ2-1, with D perhaps assigned TRBD1 or TRBD2 (5 bases each). The CDR3 region has the DNA TGTGCCAGCACCCCCGGCTGGGGACGATTAAATGAGCAGTTCTTC. This sequence encodes CASTPGWGRLNEQFF.